The sample holds a few counts of the clone carrying this TCR beta chain. The data stem from a study of cytomegalovirus exposure and HLA in healthy donors. Whole-study context: Out of 150 million to 200 million T cells, an earlier analysis found more than 95 million unique TCR beta sequences in total.

The PCR contained 60 Vbeta and 13 Jbeta primers. Using immunoSEQ multiplex PCR, the repertoire was profiled, and TCRdb retains in-frame clones only, with some absent. The data hold over 120,000 clones, with 75% to 90% observed a single time. V shed 4 bases and J shed 4 bases, with 14 bases lying between them. The V gene's germline CDR1 is MGHRA and CDR2 YSYEKL. The CDR3 has 15 residues. This sequence originates from a young woman in good health and CMV-seronegative. Sequencing input: PBMCs. This chain links TRBV4-1 with TRBJ1-5; possibly TRBD1 for D (5 bases). As DNA, the CDR3 is TGCGCCAGCAGCCGCCGCCCTACAGGAAATCAGCCCCAGCATTTT. This encodes CASSRRPTGNQPQHF.